The rows below give T cell receptor beta chains drawn from one sample of a study of blood T cell repertoires in COVID-19. Only in-frame clones appear in the TCRdb table, and some are missing; sequencing was by immunoSEQ multiplex PCR. The data hold about 150,000 clones, with 91% observed a single time. Sequenced input: peripheral blood. Receptors originate from a man over 45 with acute or convalescent COVID-19. CDR3s include the opening cysteine and the closing phenylalanine or tryptophan. A D gene is named only where the DNA matches it firmly. The listing skips clone size in some rows; elsewhere it reads once, few, many or a size class.

>-|TRBJ2-7|TRBV7-9|TRBD2
TGTGCCAGCAGCTTCGGGACTAGCGGGAACGAGCAGTACTTC
CASSFGTSGNEQYF
>once|TRBJ2-2|TRBV30|-
TGTGCCTGGTTCGGGGCCGGGGAGCTGTTTTTT
CAWFGAGELFF
>-|TRBJ1-1|TRBV29-1|-
TGCAGCGTTGAAGAGGGCAGGGATGATGAAGCTTTCTTT
CSVEEGRDDEAFF
>-|TRBJ1-2|TRBV29-1|TRBD1
TGCAGCGTCAGGACAGGGCCTAATGGCTACACCTTC
CSVRTGPNGYTF
>-|TRBJ1-4|TRBV12-3/TRBV12-4|-
TGTGCCAGCCAATTCGGGGTTGGGGAAAAACTGTTTTTT
CASQFGVGEKLFF
>-|TRBJ2-1|TRBV5-8|TRBD2
TGTGCCAGCAGCCCCCGGACTAGCGGGGATAGCTCCTACAATGAGCAGTTCTTC
CASSPRTSGDSSYNEQFF
>once|TRBJ2-1|TRBV15|TRBD1
TGTGCCACCAGCAGACTTGATGGGACAGGGTATAATGAGCAGTTCTTC
CATSRLDGTGYNEQFF
>-|TRBJ2-2|TRBV7-8|TRBD2
TGTGCCAGCAAACCACCGGGACTAGCAAACACCGGGGAGCTGTTTTTT
CASKPPGLANTGELFF
>-|TRBJ1-1|TRBV7-2|TRBD1
TGTGCCAGCAGACTCCAGGGGGTCCTGAACACTGAAGCTTTCTTT
CASRLQGVLNTEAFF
>once|TRBJ2-3|TRBV29-1|-
TGCAGCGTTCTGACAGACTCAGATACGCAGTATTTT
CSVLTDSDTQYF
>-|TRBJ1-1|TRBV29-1|-
TGCAGCGTTAGCCGGGGAACTGAAGCTTTCTTT
CSVSRGTEAFF
>few|TRBJ2-3|TRBV14|-
TGTGCCAGCAGCCAAGAAGACACCTGGTGGCCCGGCGGGGGCCCATATACGCAGTATTTT
CASSQEDTWWPGGGPYTQYF
>-|TRBJ2-7|TRBV2|-
TGTGCCAGCGACAACGCCTACGAGCAGTACTTC
CASDNAYEQYF
>once|TRBJ1-2|TRBV30|-
TGTGCCTCGCCGACCCAGGAGGATAACTATGGCTACACCTTC
CASPTQEDNYGYTF
>-|TRBJ2-2|TRBV27|-
TGTGCCAGCAGTTTCCAGGGCACGAACACCGGGGAGCTGTTTTTT
CASSFQGTNTGELFF
>-|TRBJ2-2|TRBV9|-
TGTGCCAGCAGCGTAACAGGAGGGAGCACCGGGGAGCTGTTTTTT
CASSVTGGSTGELFF
>-|TRBJ2-3|TRBV27|TRBD2
TGTGCCAGCAGTTTATTCGGGGGGAGAAGCGCAGATACGCAGTATTTT
CASSLFGGRSADTQYF
>-|TRBJ1-1|TRBV19|-
TGTGCCAGTAATTGGAGGGTCGGTACTGAAGCTTTCTTT
CASNWRVGTEAFF
>-|TRBJ1-1|TRBV7-2|TRBD1
TGTGCCAGCAGCCTGACAGGGAAAGTTGAAGCTTTCTTT
CASSLTGKVEAFF
>-|TRBJ2-2|TRBV10-3|TRBD2
TGTGCCATCGGGACTAGTGGCACCGGGGAGCTGTTTTTT
CAIGTSGTGELFF
>-|TRBJ1-4|TRBV5-1|TRBD1
TGCGCCAGCAGCCACGACAGGGCCTCCTCTAATGAAAAACTGTTTTTT
CASSHDRASSNEKLFF
>once|TRBJ1-3|TRBV12-5|TRBD1
TGTGCTAGTGGCAGCACAGGGGTCCCAGGAAACACCATATATTTT
CASGSTGVPGNTIYF
>-|TRBJ2-1|TRBV30|TRBD2
TGTGCCTTACTTAGCGGGGTGAACAATGAGCAGTTCTTC
CALLSGVNNEQFF
>-|TRBJ2-1|TRBV7-5|-
TGTGTCAGAAGCGCGGAGAAGGGTCTAGCGGTAAGCTCCTACAATGAGCAGTTCTTC
CVRSAEKGLAVSSYNEQFF
>-|TRBJ2-7|TRBV6-5|-
TGTGCCAGCGTCAGTTCTAGTTACGAGCAGTACTTC
CASVSSSYEQYF
>-|TRBJ2-2|TRBV7-3|-
TGTGCCAGCAGCTTTCTCGGGACACAGAACACCGGGGAGCTGTTTTTT
CASSFLGTQNTGELFF
>-|TRBJ1-3|TRBV2|TRBD1
TGTGCCAGCAGTAAAAAGGGACAGAACTCTGGAAACACCATATATTTT
CASSKKGQNSGNTIYF
>-|TRBJ2-1|TRBV24-1|TRBD1
TGTGCCACCAGTGATCCAGGGACAGGGGGACCTGGCACCCGGGACGATGTCTACAATGAGCAGTTCTTC
CATSDPGTGGPGTRDDVYNEQFF
>-|TRBJ2-3|TRBV14|-
TGTGCCAGCAGCCAATTGAACAGGGTCGTCACAGATACGCAGTATTTT
CASSQLNRVVTDTQYF
>-|TRBJ1-5|TRBV27|TRBD1
TGTGCCAGCAGCCACAGGGGAAGCAATCAGCCCCAGCATTTT
CASSHRGSNQPQHF
>few|TRBJ1-2|TRBV27|TRBD1
TGTGCCAGCAGCTCAGGGGGCTTTAACTATGGCTACACCTTC
CASSSGGFNYGYTF
>-|TRBJ2-3|TRBV6-6|-
TGTGCCAGCAGGCTACCAGGAGATACGCAGTATTTT
CASRLPGDTQYF
>-|TRBJ2-7|TRBV5-4|TRBD2
TGTGCCAGCAGCACCCATAGCGGGAGTACATACGAGCAGTACTTC
CASSTHSGSTYEQYF
>-|TRBJ2-2|TRBV9|TRBD2
TGTGCCAGCAGCCCCCTCGGGGGGGGATCGAACACCGGGGAGCTGTTTTTT
CASSPLGGGSNTGELFF
>-|TRBJ2-1|TRBV7-8|TRBD2
TGTGCCAGCAGCTTAGCGAAGCGGGAGGCGTACAATGAGCAGTTCTTC
CASSLAKREAYNEQFF
>-|TRBJ1-2|TRBV27|-
TGTGCCAGCAGTCCAGCCTTAACTATCGGCTACACCTTC
CASSPALTIGYTF
>-|TRBJ1-2|TRBV7-2|-
TGTGCCAGCAGCTTAGCAGGAGGGGTGGCGGGTAACTATGGCTACACCTTC
CASSLAGGVAGNYGYTF
>-|TRBJ1-4|TRBV6-2/TRBV6-3|-
TGTGCCAGCAGCCCTCCGGGTTGGGAGACTAATGAAAAACTGTTTTTT
CASSPPGWETNEKLFF
>-|TRBJ2-1|TRBV5-5|TRBD2
TGTGCCAGCAGCTCAGGACTAGCGGCCTACAATGAGCAGTTCTTC
CASSSGLAAYNEQFF
>-|TRBJ2-1|TRBV13|-
TGTGCCAGCAGCTTAGGCCGGGGGTACAATGAGCAGTTCTTC
CASSLGRGYNEQFF
>-|TRBJ1-6|TRBV5-1|-
TGCGCCAGCAGCTTGTCTTACATGCCCTATAATTCACCCCTCCACTTT
CASSLSYMPYNSPLHF
>-|TRBJ1-2|TRBV28|-
TGTGCCAGCAAGCAGGACTATGGCTACACCTTC
CASKQDYGYTF
>-|TRBJ2-2|TRBV9|-
TGTGCCAGCAGCGTAGCTACACGCGCCCACACCAGGGCCCTTGAACCCGGGGAGCTGTTTTTT
CASSVATRAHTRALEPGELFF
>-|TRBJ1-4|TRBV28|-
TGTGCCAGCAGTTCGGGGGATGAAAAACTGTTTTTT
CASSSGDEKLFF
>-|TRBJ1-6|TRBV25-1|-
TGTGCCAGCAGTGAAGGGGCGGAATCCAATTCACCCCTCCACTTT
CASSEGAESNSPLHF
>-|TRBJ1-1|TRBV4-1|-
TGCGCCAGCAGCTTCCCCGGGGGGAACACTGAAGCTTTCTTT
CASSFPGGNTEAFF
>-|TRBJ2-3|TRBV7-2|-
TGTGCCAGCAGTGTGGTCGGGGGAAGCACAGATACGCAGTATTTT
CASSVVGGSTDTQYF
>-|TRBJ1-1|TRBV18|TRBD1
TGTGCCAGCTCACCAGACTACAGGGGGGAAGCTTTCTTT
CASSPDYRGEAFF
>-|TRBJ2-1|TRBV7-2|TRBD1
TGTGCCAGCAGCACGGACAGGGGCAATGAGCAGTTCTTC
CASSTDRGNEQFF
>-|TRBJ2-7|TRBV13|-
TGTGCCAGCAGCTTAGACAGGGCCACCTACGAGCAGTACTTC
CASSLDRATYEQYF
>once|TRBJ1-5|TRBV27|-
TGTGCCAGCAGAAGAGGGGGTGGGGAAAATCAGCCCCAGCATTTT
CASRRGGGENQPQHF
>-|TRBJ1-5|TRBV10-1|-
TGCGCCAGCAAGCTACAGGGAAGCAATCAGCCCCAGCATTTT
CASKLQGSNQPQHF
>once|TRBJ1-1|TRBV7-6|-
TGTGCCAGCAGTTTCAGGGGGAACACTGAAGCTTTCTTT
CASSFRGNTEAFF
>-|TRBJ2-1|TRBV15|TRBD1
TGTGCCACCAGCAGACCCTCCGGGACAGGGGGCTTTAATGAGCAGTTCTTC
CATSRPSGTGGFNEQFF